This T cell receptor (beta chain) was captured in a study of shared clonotypes between healthy human individuals. In unsorted samples, genomic DNA was obtained using around 100 million PBMCs. The assay was immunoSEQ multiplex PCR, and TCRdb's table has in-frame clones only and misses some. Here the sample spans approximately 480,000 clones, roughly 79% being singletons. The CDR3 is 18 residues long. V lost 8 bases, J lost 1 base, and 23 bases lay in between. Germline CDR1 SGHTA, CDR2 FQGTGA. Specimen: PBMCs. V is TRBV7-3 and J is TRBJ2-2, with a tentative D call TRBD1 (5 bases). The TCR originated in a woman aged 40 to 50 in good health. Some clones in this sample may be carry-over from other donors' samples. The CDR3 DNA reads as TGTGCCAGCGGCCCCAGGGTGCGCACACTTATGAACACCGGGGAGCTGTTTTTT. Its translation is CASGPRVRTLMNTGELFF.